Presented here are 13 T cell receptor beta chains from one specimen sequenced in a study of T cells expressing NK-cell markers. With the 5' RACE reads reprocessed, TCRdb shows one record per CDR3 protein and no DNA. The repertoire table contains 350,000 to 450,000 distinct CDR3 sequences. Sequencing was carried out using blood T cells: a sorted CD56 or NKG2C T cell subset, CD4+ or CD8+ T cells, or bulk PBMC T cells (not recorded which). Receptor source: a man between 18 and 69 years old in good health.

CDR3 amino acids: CASSPLSGLETQYF. The chain joins TRBV5-1 to TRBJ2-5; TCRdb's D call of TRBD1 is untestable without DNA. This CDR3 contains 14 residues. Germline V lookup: CDR1 SGHRS, CDR2 YFSETQ. The variable domain in full, completed from reference TRBV5-1 and TRBJ2-5, reads KAGVTQTPRYLIKTRGQQVTLSCSPISGHRSVSWYQQTPGQGLQFLFEYFSETQRNKGNFPGRFSGRQFSNSRSEMNVSTLELGDSALYLCASSPLSGLETQYFGPGTRLLVL.

CDR3: CASSSDRLWSTDTQYF. This chain connects TRBV7-8 to TRBJ2-3; the TRBD1 assignment by TCRdb is unverifiable without DNA. CDR3 length: 16 amino acids. Germline V gene data show CDR1 as SGHVS and CDR2 as FQNEAQ.

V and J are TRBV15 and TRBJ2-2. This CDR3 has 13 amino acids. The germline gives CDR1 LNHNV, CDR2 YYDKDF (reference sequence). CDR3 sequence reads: CATSNSFRAALFF.

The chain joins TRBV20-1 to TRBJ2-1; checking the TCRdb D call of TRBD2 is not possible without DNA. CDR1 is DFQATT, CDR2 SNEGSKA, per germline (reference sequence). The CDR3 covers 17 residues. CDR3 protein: CSASWTSGGESYNEQFF.

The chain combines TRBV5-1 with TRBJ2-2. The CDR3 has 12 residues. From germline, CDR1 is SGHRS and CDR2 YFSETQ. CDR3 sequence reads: CASSFSGGELFF. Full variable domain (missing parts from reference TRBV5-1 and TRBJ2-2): KAGVTQTPRYLIKTRGQQVTLSCSPISGHRSVSWYQQTPGQGLQFLFEYFSETQRNKGNFPGRFSGRQFSNSRSEMNVSTLELGDSALYLCASSFSGGELFFGEGSRLTVL.

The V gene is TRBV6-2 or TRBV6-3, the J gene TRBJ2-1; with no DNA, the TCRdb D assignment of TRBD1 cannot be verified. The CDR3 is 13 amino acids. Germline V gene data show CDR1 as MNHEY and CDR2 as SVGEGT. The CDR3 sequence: CASSPRDHRKQFF.

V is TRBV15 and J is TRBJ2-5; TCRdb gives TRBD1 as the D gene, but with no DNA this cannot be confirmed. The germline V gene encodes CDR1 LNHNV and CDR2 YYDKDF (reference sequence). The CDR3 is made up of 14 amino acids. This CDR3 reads CATARTGTGQTQYF.

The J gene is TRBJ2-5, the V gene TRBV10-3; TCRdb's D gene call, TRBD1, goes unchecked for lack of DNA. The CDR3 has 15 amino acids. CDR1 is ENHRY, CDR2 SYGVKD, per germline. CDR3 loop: CAISESDHSGETQYF.

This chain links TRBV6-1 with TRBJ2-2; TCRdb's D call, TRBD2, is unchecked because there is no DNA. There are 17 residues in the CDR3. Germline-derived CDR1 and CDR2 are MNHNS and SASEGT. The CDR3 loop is CASRPFPVLSKAGELFF.

Here the CDR3 reads CRAAGAAGTEAFF. The V and J genes are TRBV20-1 and TRBJ1-1; without DNA, the TCRdb call of TRBD1 cannot be checked. Germline CDR1 DFQATT, CDR2 SNEGSKA (reference sequence). The length of the CDR3 is 13 residues.

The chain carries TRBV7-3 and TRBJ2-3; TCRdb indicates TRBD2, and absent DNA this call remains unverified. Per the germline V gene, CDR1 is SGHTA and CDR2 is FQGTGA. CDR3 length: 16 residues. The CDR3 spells CASSRKGTSVTDTQYF.

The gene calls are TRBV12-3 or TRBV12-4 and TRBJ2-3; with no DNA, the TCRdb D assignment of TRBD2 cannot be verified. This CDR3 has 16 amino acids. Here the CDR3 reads CASSLSRGGRKDTQYF.

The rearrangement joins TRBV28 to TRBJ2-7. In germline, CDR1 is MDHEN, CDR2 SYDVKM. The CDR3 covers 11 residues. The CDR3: CASRGFDEQYF.